These 19 T cell receptor beta chains share one sample of origin, sequenced in a study of technical replicates of blood from several donors (dated by TCRdb to about 2017). Libraries were constructed by the immunoSEQ multiplex PCR assay. Held by TCRdb, this immuneACCESS table contains in-frame sequences only and omits some clones. Under half of the omission traces to an unresolved V gene where checked; the cause of the rest is unknown. Counted in this sample were around 90,000 clones; over 90% of them appeared once. The top ten hold over 0.2% of the sample. Sequencing was done on a sample of T cells isolated from PBMCs. All receptors derive from a human donor in good health.

The chain has TRBV5-1 and TRBJ1-3; perhaps TRBD1 as D (5 bases). Germline lookup yields CDR1 SGHRS and CDR2 YFSETQ. Trimming left V 4 bases short and J 4 bases short, with 12 bases between. The CDR3 spans 14 residues. CDR3 loop: CASSDDRKGNTIYF. The CDR3 region has the DNA TGCGCCAGCAGCGATGACAGAAAGGGAAACACCATATATTTT.

The chain employs TRBV11-3 and TRBJ2-1; the match to TRBD2 covers 7 bases. The V segment lost 3 bases and the J segment 5 bases; nucleotides outside the gene matches: 13. Per germline, CDR1 SGHNT and CDR2 YENEEA. CDR3 length: 17 amino acids. This CDR3 is CASSFLAGARGHNEQFF. CDR3 nucleotides: TGTGCCAGCAGCTTTCTGGCGGGAGCGCGGGGCCACAATGAGCAGTTCTTC. Filled out from reference TRBV11-3 and TRBJ2-1, the complete variable domain reads EAGVVQSPRYKIIEKKQPVAFWCNPISGHNTLYWYLQNLGQGPELLIRYENEEAVDDSQLPKDRFSAERLKGVDSTLKIQPAELGDSAVYLCASSFLAGARGHNEQFFGPGTRLTVL.

In its sample, this clone was seen once. The rearrangement links TRBV7-2 to TRBJ2-7, with 9 bases lining up with TRBD2. V shed 4 bases, J shed 7 bases, and the junction held 14 bases outside the gene matches. The length of the CDR3 is 16 residues. CDR1 and CDR2 (germline): SGHTA, FQGNSA. The CDR3 DNA reads TGTGCCAGCAGCTACCCCCCTGCGGGAGGGAAAGGGGAGCAGTACTTC. Protein sequence: CASSYPPAGGKGEQYF.

V is TRBV7-9 and J is TRBJ2-7; D is possibly TRBD2 (5 bases). V shed 5 bases and J shed 4 bases, with 15 bases lying between them. Germline V gives CDR1 SEHNR, CDR2 FQNEAQ (reference sequence). The CDR3 is 14 residues long. CDR3 coding DNA: TGTGCCAGCAGCCCTGAAGCGGCCGTTTACGAGCAGTACTTC. Translation gives CASSPEAAVYEQYF.

The V call is TRBV27, the J call TRBJ2-7; 7 bases match TRBD2. The CDR3 sequence is 12 residues long. J lost 5 bases, V lost 5 bases, and 3 bases had no gene match. Per germline, CDR1 MNHEY and CDR2 SMNVEV (reference sequence). The CDR3 region has the DNA TGTGCCAGCAGTGGGACTATCCACGAGCAGTACTTC. It codes for CASSGTIHEQYF.

CDR3 amino acids: CASSQQMRQPNTGELFF. The CDR3 DNA reads as TGCGCCAGCAGCCAACAGATGAGACAGCCGAACACCGGGGAGCTGTTTTTT. The chain has TRBV4-1 and TRBJ2-2; D is perhaps TRBD1 (5 bases). The CDR3 is 17 amino acids. The germline V gene encodes CDR1 MGHRA and CDR2 YSYEKL. V lost 2 bases, J lost 0 bases, and 13 bases lay in between.

This chain uses TRBV19 with TRBJ1-6; TRBD1 is a possible D gene (5 bases). There are 12 residues in the CDR3. In germline, CDR1 is LNHDA, CDR2 SQIVND (reference sequence). V lost 8 bases and J 6 bases, leaving 8 bases between the germline ends. Here the CDR3 reads CASRQTNSPLHF. In DNA, the CDR3 is TGTGCCAGTCGACAGACTAATTCACCCCTCCACTTT.

The V gene is TRBV19, the J gene TRBJ2-3, with 8 bases that match TRBD2. The ends lost 7 bases at V and 4 bases at J; junction bases unmatched: 7. CDR1 LNHDA and CDR2 SQIVND come from the germline V gene (reference sequence). This CDR3 has 14 amino acids. In DNA form, the CDR3 reads TGTGCCAGTACAGCGGGGGCGGAGGCAGATACGCAGTATTTT. It codes for CASTAGAEADTQYF.

The chain joins TRBV7-2 to TRBJ1-5, with 10 bases fitting TRBD1. The CDR3 covers 15 residues. Germline CDR1 is SGHTA and CDR2 is FQGNSA. J lost 6 bases, V lost 6 bases, and 8 bases had no gene match. CDR3 sequence reads: CASRTGQGFFQPQHF. CDR3 DNA sequence: TGTGCCAGCAGGACGGGACAGGGGTTTTTTCAGCCCCAGCATTTT.

The chain carries TRBV7-9 and TRBJ1-3, with unresolved D. This CDR3 is 17 amino acids long. Germline CDR1 and CDR2: SEHNR and FQNEAQ (reference sequence). Trimming stripped 5 bases from V and 0 bases from J, with 17 bases between. The CDR3 DNA reads as TGTGCCAGCAGCCCAACGACCACAGCTTCCTCTGGAAACACCATATATTTT. It codes for CASSPTTTASSGNTIYF.

CDR3: CASSLVPSGTFSYNEQFF. The CDR3 nucleotides are TGTGCCAGCAGCTTAGTTCCTAGCGGGACCTTTTCCTACAATGAGCAGTTCTTC. The rearrangement links TRBV11-2 to TRBJ2-1; 9 bases align to TRBD2. Trimming at V came to 1 base and at J to 1 base, leaving 8 bases not matched to a gene. Per germline, CDR1 SGHAT and CDR2 FQNNGV. CDR3 length equals 18 residues.

The V call is TRBV5-1, the J call TRBJ2-7, with a possible D match to TRBD1 (6 bases). In germline, CDR1 is SGHRS, CDR2 YFSETQ. The V and J ends lost 7 bases and 0 bases respectively, with 14 bases between them. This CDR3 region has 14 residues. In DNA, the CDR3 is TGCGCCAGCGCCGGGCAAGGGGGCTCCTACGAGCAGTACTTC. Protein product: CASAGQGGSYEQYF.

This clone was detected only once. The V gene is TRBV5-8, the J gene TRBJ1-2; D is possibly TRBD1 (6 bases). Between the trimmed V and J ends, which lost 3 bases and 8 bases, there was a span of 20 bases. The CDR3 is 15 residues long. Per the germline V gene, CDR1 is SGHTS and CDR2 is YDEGEE. CDR3 in DNA: TGTGCCAGCAGCTCCCAGGGGTTTCCTAGGTCCGGCTACACCTTC. Its translation: CASSSQGFPRSGYTF.

The chain is built from TRBV30 and TRBJ2-2, with 8 bases identical to TRBD2. After removal of 0 bases from V and 7 bases from J, the junction contained 16 bases not matched to a gene. The CDR3 is 18 residues long. Germline V gene data show CDR1 as GTSNPN and CDR2 as SVGIG (reference sequence). DNA for the CDR3: TGTGCCTGGAGTGTACACTTTTCCGGGGGGGCCTTTGGCGGGGAGCTGTTTTTT. Translated, it gives CAWSVHFSGGAFGGELFF.

The chain recombines TRBV2 with TRBJ2-5, with no clear D. The CDR3 has 12 residues. Trimming removed 6 bases at V and 3 bases at J, with 8 bases between. Germline loops: CDR1 SNHLY, CDR2 FYNNEI. CDR3 bases: TGTGCCAGCAGATACTACGAAGAGACCCAGTACTTC. This gives the protein CASRYYEETQYF.

The CDR3: CASSMVQGDTDTQYF. Here the CDR3 DNA reads TGTGCCAGTAGTATGGTCCAGGGGGACACAGATACGCAGTATTTT. The chain employs TRBV19 and TRBJ2-3, with TRBD1 matching 7 bases. The CDR3 spans 15 residues. The V gene end was trimmed by 3 bases and the J gene end by 2 bases; junction bases not matched to a gene: 5. The germline V gene has CDR1 LNHDA and CDR2 SQIVND (reference sequence).

In this sample, this clone turned up a few times. The gene calls are TRBV19 and TRBJ1-2; D is undetermined. Trimming cost V 4 bases and J 8 bases, with 14 bases left between them. Germline assignment: CDR1 LNHDA and CDR2 SQIVND (reference sequence). The CDR3 has 13 amino acids. The CDR3 region is CASSKEYLQGYTF. DNA of the CDR3: TGTGCCAGTAGTAAGGAGTATCTACAAGGCTACACCTTC.

V is TRBV12-2 and J is TRBJ2-5; TRBD2 is the table's D call, not checked against the DNA. TRBV12-2 has pseudogene status. The CDR3 length is 14 residues. The CDR3 coding sequence is TGTGCAAGTCGCCAGCGGGACGATCAAGAGACCCAGTACTTC. Residues: CASRQRDDQETQYF.

The CDR3 sequence is CASTGMTGSNEKLFF. The CDR3 nucleotides are TGTGCCAGCACTGGAATGACAGGGAGTAATGAAAAACTGTTTTTT. The V and J genes are TRBV6-1 and TRBJ1-4; 7 bases are a match to TRBD1. The CDR3 contains 15 residues. V lost 7 bases, J lost 4 bases, and 9 bases stayed unmatched. The germline V gene has CDR1 MNHNS and CDR2 SASEGT.